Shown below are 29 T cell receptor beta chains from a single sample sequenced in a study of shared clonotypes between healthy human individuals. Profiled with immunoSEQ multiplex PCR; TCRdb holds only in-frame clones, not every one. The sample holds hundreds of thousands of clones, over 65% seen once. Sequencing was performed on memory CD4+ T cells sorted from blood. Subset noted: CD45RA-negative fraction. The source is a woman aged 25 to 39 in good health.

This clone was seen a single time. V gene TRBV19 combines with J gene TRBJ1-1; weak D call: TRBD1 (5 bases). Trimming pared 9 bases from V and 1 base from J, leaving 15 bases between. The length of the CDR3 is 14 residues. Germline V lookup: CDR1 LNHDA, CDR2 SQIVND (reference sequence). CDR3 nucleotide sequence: TGTGCCAGCCTTTCGGGACCCTCGAACACTGAAGCTTTCTTT. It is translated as CASLSGPSNTEAFF.

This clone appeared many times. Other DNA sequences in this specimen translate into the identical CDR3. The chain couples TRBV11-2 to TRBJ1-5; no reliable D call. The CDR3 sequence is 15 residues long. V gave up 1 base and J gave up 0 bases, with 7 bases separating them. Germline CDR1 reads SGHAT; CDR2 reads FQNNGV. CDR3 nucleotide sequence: TGTGCCAGCAGCTTAGGGGATACTAGCAATCAGCCCCAGCATTTT. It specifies CASSLGDTSNQPQHF.

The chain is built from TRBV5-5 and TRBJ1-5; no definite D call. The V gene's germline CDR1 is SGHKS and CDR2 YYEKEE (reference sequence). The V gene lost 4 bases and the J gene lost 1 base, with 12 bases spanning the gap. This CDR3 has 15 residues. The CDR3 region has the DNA TGTGCCAGCAGCCGGGGTACCCCAAGCAATCAGCCCCAGCATTTT. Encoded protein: CASSRGTPSNQPQHF.

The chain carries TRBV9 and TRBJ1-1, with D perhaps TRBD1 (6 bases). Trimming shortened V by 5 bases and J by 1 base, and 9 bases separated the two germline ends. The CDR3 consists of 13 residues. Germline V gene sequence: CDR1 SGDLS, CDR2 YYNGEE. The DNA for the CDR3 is TGTGCCAGCAGAGAGACAGGGAACACTGAAGCTTTCTTT. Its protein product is CASRETGNTEAFF.

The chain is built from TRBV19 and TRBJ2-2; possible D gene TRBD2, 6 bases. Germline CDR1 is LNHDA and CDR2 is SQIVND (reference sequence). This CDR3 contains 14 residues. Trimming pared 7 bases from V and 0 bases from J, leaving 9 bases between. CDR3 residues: CASTRTTNTGELFF. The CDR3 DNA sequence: TGTGCCAGTACCAGGACTACGAACACCGGGGAGCTGTTTTTT.

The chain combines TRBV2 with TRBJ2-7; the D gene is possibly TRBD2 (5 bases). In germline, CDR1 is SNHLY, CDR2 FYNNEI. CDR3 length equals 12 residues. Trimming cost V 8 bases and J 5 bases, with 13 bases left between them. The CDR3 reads CASGWTGNEQYF. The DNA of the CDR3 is TGTGCCAGCGGGTGGACGGGGAACGAGCAGTACTTC.

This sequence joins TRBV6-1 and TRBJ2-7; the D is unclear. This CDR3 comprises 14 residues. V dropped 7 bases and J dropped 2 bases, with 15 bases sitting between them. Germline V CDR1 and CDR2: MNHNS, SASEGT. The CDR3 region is CASTPARSTYEQYF. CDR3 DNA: TGTGCCAGCACCCCGGCCCGGAGTACCTACGAGCAGTACTTC.

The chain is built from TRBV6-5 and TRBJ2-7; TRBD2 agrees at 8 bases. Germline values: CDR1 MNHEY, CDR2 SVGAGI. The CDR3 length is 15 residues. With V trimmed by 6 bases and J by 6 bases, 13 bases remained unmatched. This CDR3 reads CASSSPAGVVREQYF. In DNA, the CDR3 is TGTGCCAGCAGCTCCCCAGCGGGAGTGGTGCGCGAGCAGTACTTC.

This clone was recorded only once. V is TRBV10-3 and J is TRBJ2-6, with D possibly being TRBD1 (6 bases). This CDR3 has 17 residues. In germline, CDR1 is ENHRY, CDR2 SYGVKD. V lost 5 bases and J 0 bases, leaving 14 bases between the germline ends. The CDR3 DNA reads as TGTGCCATCAGTCTCTTGGCAGGGGACTCTGGGGCCAACGTCCTGACTTTC. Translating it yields CAISLLAGDSGANVLTF.

CDR3 DNA sequence: TGTGCCACCAGCAAACAGGGACTGGGAGGCTACACCTTC. Its translation is CATSKQGLGGYTF. The rearrangement uses TRBV15 and TRBJ1-2, with D maybe TRBD1 (6 bases). The CDR3 contains 13 residues. With 4 bases removed from V and 8 bases from J, the gap between germline ends came to 14 bases. Germline V gene sequence: CDR1 LNHNV, CDR2 YYDKDF (reference sequence).

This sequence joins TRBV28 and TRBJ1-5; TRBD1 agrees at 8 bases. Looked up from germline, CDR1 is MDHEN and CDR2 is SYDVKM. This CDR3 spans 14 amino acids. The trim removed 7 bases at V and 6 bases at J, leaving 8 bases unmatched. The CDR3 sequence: CASIIGQGVQPQHF. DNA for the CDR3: TGTGCCAGCATCATCGGACAGGGAGTTCAGCCCCAGCATTTT.

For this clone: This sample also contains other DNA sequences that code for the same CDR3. DNA of the CDR3: TGTGCCAGCAGCACGGGGATGAATAATTCACCCCTCCACTTT. It is translated as CASSTGMNNSPLHF. The chain has TRBV14 and TRBJ1-6; D remains ambiguous. The V gene's germline CDR1 is SGHDN and CDR2 FVKESK. The V and J ends lost 5 bases and 5 bases respectively, with 10 bases between them. The CDR3 loop spans 14 amino acids.

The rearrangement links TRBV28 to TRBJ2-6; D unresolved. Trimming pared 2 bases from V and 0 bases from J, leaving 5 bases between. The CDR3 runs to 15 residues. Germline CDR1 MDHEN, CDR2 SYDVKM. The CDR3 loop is CASSLRISGANVLTF. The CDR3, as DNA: TGTGCCAGCAGTTTAAGGATCTCTGGGGCCAACGTCCTGACTTTC.

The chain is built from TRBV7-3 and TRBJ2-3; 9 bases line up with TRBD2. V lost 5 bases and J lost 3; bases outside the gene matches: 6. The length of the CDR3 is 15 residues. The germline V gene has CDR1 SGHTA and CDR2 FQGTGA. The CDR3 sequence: CASSTGTSMTDTQYF. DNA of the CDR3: TGTGCCAGCAGCACCGGGACTAGCATGACAGATACGCAGTATTTT.

Here the CDR3 reads CASSLTGTGGLQPQHF. The CDR3 nucleotides read TGTGCCAGCAGCTTAACCGGGACAGGGGGTTTGCAGCCCCAGCATTTT. This sequence joins TRBV7-9 and TRBJ1-5; 11 positions agree with TRBD1. V was pared by 2 bases and J by 7 bases, with 7 bases of the junction left unmatched. The CDR3 has 16 amino acids. CDR1 and CDR2 (germline): SEHNR, FQNEAQ (reference sequence).

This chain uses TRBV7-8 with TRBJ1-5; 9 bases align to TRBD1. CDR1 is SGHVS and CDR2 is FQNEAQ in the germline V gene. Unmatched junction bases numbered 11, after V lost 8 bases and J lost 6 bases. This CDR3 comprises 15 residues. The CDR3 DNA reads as TGTGCCAGCGGACTGGGACAGGGTAGAAGTCAGCCCCAGCATTTT. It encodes CASGLGQGRSQPQHF.

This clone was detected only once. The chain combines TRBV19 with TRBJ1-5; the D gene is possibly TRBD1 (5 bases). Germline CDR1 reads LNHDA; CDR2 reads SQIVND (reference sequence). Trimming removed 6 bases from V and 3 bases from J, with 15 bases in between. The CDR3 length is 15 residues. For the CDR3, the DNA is TGTGCCAGTAGGACGGGGCACCGACTCAATCAGCCCCAGCATTTT. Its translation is CASRTGHRLNQPQHF.

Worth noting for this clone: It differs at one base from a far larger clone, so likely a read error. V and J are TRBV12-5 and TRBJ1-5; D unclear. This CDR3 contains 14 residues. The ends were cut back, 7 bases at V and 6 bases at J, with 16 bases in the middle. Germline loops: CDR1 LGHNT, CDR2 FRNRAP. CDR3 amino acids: CASAFIGPGQPQHF. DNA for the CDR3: TGTGCTAGTGCCTTTATAGGGCCCGGTCAGCCCCAGCATTTT. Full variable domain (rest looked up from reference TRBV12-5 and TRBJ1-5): DARVTQTPRHKVTEMGQEVTMRCQPILGHNTVFWYRQTMMQGLELLAYFRNRAPLDDSGMPKDRFSAEMPDATLATLKIQPSEPRDSAVYFCASAFIGPGQPQHFGDGTRLSIL.

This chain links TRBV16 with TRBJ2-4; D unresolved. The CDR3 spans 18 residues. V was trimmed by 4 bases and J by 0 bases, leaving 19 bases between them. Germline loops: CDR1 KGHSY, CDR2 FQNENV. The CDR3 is CASSPVGDKVLAKNIQYF. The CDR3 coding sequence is TGTGCCAGCAGCCCGGTTGGAGATAAGGTGTTAGCCAAAAACATTCAGTACTTC.

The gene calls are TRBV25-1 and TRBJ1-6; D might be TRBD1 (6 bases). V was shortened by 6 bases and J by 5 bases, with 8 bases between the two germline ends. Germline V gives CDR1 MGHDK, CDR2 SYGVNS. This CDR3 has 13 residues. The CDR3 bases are TGTGCCAGCAGACAGGGCAATAATTCACCCCTCCACTTT. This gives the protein CASRQGNNSPLHF.

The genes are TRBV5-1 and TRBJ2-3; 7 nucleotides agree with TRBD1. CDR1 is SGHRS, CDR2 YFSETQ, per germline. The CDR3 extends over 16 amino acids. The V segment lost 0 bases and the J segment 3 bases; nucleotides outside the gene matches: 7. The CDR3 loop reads CASSLGGQTGTDTQYF. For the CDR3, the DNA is TGCGCCAGCAGCTTGGGGGGACAGACTGGGACAGATACGCAGTATTTT.

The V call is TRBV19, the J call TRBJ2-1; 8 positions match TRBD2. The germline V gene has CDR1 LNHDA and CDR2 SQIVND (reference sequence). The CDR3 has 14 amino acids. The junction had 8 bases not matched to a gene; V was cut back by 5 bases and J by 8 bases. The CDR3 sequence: CASSDSGIIYEQFF. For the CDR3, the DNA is TGTGCCAGTAGTGATAGCGGGATCATTTATGAGCAGTTCTTC.

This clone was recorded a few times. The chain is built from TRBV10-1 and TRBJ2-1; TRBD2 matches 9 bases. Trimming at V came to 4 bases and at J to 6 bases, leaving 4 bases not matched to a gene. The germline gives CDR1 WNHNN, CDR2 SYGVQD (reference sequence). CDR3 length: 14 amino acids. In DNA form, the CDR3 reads TGCGCCAGCAGTGCACAACTAGCGGGCAATGAGCAGTTCTTC. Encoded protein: CASSAQLAGNEQFF.

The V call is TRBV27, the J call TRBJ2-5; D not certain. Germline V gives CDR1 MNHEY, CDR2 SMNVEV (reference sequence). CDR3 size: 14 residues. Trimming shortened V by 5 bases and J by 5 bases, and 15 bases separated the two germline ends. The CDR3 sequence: CASSPGGTDETQYF. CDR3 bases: TGTGCCAGCAGTCCCGGCGGAACGGACGAGACCCAGTACTTC.

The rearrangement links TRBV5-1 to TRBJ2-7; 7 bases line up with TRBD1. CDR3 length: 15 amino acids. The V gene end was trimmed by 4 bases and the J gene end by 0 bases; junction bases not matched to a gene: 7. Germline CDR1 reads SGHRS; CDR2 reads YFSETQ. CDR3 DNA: TGCGCCAGCAGCCGTGGGGACAGTCGCTCCTACGAGCAGTACTTC. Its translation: CASSRGDSRSYEQYF.

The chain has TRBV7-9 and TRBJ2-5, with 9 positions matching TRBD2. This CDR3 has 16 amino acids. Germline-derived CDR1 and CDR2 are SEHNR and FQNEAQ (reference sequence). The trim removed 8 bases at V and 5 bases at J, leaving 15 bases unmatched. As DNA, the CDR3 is TGTGCCAGCCGAAAGACCAGACTAGCGGAGGAGGAGACCCAGTACTTC. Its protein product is CASRKTRLAEEETQYF.

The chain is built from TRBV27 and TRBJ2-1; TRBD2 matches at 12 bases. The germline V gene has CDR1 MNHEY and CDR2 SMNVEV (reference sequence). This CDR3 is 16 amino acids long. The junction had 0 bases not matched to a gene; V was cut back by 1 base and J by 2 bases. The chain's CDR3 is CASSLWTSGAYNEQFF. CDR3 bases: TGTGCCAGCAGTTTATGGACTAGCGGGGCCTACAATGAGCAGTTCTTC.

This chain's CDR3 is CASSTGQITETQYF. In DNA form, the CDR3 reads TGTGCCAGCAGCACCGGACAGATCACGGAGACCCAGTACTTC. The V call is TRBV7-2, the J call TRBJ2-5, with D tentatively TRBD1 (6 bases). The CDR3 consists of 14 residues. Trimming shortened V by 5 bases and J by 5 bases, and 15 bases separated the two germline ends. From germline, CDR1 is SGHTA and CDR2 FQGNSA.

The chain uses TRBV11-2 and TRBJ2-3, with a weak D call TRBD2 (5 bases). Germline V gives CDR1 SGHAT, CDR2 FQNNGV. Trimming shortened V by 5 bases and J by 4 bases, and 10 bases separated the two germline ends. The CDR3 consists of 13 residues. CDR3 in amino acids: CASSTDGADTQYF. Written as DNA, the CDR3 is TGTGCCAGCAGCACGGACGGGGCAGATACGCAGTATTTT.